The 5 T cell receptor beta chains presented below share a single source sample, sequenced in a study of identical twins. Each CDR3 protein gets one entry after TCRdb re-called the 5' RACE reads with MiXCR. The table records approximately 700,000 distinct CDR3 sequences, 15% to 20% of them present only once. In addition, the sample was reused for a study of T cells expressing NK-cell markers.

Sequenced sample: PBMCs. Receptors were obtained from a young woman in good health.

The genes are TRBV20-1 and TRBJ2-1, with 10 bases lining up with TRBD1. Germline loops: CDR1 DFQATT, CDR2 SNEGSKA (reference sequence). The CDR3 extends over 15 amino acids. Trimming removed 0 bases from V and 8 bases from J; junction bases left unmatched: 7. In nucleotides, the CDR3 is TGCAGTGCTAGAGATATGGGGACAGGGGTTCATGAGCAGTTCTTC. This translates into CSARDMGTGVHEQFF.

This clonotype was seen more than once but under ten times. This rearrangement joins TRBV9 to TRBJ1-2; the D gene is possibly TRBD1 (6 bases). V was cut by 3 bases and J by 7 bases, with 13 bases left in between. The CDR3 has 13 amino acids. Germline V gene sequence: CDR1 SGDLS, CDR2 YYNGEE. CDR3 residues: CASSGYREFGYTF. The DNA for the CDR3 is TGTGCCAGCAGCGGATACAGGGAGTTTGGCTACACCTTC.

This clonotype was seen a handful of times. In nucleotides, the CDR3 is TGTGCCAGCAACGACAGGGGGGTGAGCTCCTACGAGCAGTACTTC. Its protein product is CASNDRGVSSYEQYF. V gene TRBV7-3 combines with J gene TRBJ2-7, with 9 positions matching TRBD1. The CDR3 length is 15 residues. After removal of 7 bases from V and 0 bases from J, the junction contained 7 bases not matched to a gene. Germline V CDR1 and CDR2: SGHTA, FQGTGA.

CDR3 in DNA: TGTGCCAGCAGCGTAGCGGGGCGGGACGCTTTTGAGACCCAGTACTTC. Translating gives CASSVAGRDAFETQYF. V gene TRBV9 combines with J gene TRBJ2-5; D is possibly TRBD2 (6 bases). CDR1 is SGDLS, CDR2 YYNGEE, per germline. The CDR3 consists of 16 residues. Trimming left V 0 bases short and J 5 bases short, with 17 bases between.

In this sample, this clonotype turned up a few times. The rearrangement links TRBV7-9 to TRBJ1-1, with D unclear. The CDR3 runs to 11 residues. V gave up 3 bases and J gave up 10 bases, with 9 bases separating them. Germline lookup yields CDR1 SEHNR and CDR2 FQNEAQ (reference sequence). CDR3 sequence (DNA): TGTGCCAGCAGCTTTGGGCCGGGAGCTTTCTTT. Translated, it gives CASSFGPGAFF.